The T cell receptor beta chain under discussion was sequenced for a study of identical twins. TCRdb called the 5' RACE reads again in MiXCR, with one record for every CDR3 protein. Altogether 450,000 to 650,000 distinct CDR3 sequences are present, more than 9% being singletons, with the ten largest covering roughly 3%. CDR3 length equals 16 residues. Trimming took 0 bases from V and 1 from J, leaving 12 bases between them. Per the germline V gene, CDR1 is PRHDT and CDR2 is FYEKMQ (reference sequence). These same records also appear under a second study, on yellow fever vaccine responses in identical twins.

This sequence originates from a woman aged 18-29 years in good health. The sequenced material came from PBMCs. The chain carries TRBV13 and TRBJ1-2; the D is unclear. The CDR3: CASSLGVADINYGYTF. CDR3 in DNA: TGTGCCAGCAGCTTAGGCGTCGCAGACATTAACTATGGCTACACCTTC.